This is a list of T cell receptor beta chains from one sample in a study of T cells in Graves' hyperthyroidism and ophthalmopathy. TCRdb independently ran MiXCR on the multiplex PCR reads; one entry per CDR3 protein. Of hundreds of thousands of distinct CDR3 sequences listed, approximately 25% are singletons. Sequencing was done on a sample of blood. These receptors all come from a woman aged 30 to 39 with Graves' ophthalmopathy. The CDR3 runs from the conserved cysteine through the conserved F or W. The D gene is left open where the match is weak. Clone size is not always given. Where it is, it says once, few, many or a class for expanded clones.

V gene: TRBV2; D gene: -; J gene: TRBJ1-1; clone size: many; CDR3 protein: CASSVDTSTEAFF; CDR3 DNA: TGTGCCAGCAGTGTGGACACCAGCACTGAAGCTTTCTTT
V gene: TRBV28; D gene: TRBD1; J gene: TRBJ2-7; clone size: few; CDR3 protein: CASSSGQGVIEQYF; CDR3 DNA: TGTGCCAGCAGTTCGGGACAGGGGGTTATCGAGCAGTACTTC
V gene: TRBV2; D gene: TRBD1; J gene: TRBJ1-5; clone size: many; CDR3 protein: CASSGIDREYQPQHF; CDR3 DNA: TGTGCCAGCAGTGGAATAGACAGGGAGTATCAGCCCCAGCATTTT
V gene: TRBV6-2/TRBV6-3; D gene: -; J gene: TRBJ2-2; clone size: many; CDR3 protein: CASSPRGPGELFF; CDR3 DNA: TGTGCCAGCAGTCCCAGGGGCCCCGGGGAGCTGTTTTTT
V gene: TRBV6-1; D gene: TRBD1; J gene: TRBJ1-2; clone size: -; CDR3 protein: CASRNTGGRGYTF; CDR3 DNA: TGTGCCAGCAGAAATACAGGGGGTAGAGGCTACACCTTC
V gene: TRBV30; D gene: -; J gene: TRBJ2-7; clone size: -; CDR3 protein: CAWSVRRDSEQYF; CDR3 DNA: TGTGCCTGGAGTGTACGGAGGGACTCCGAGCAGTACTTC
V gene: TRBV6-1; D gene: -; J gene: TRBJ1-6; clone size: -; CDR3 protein: CASGRQWSPLHF; CDR3 DNA: TGTGCCAGCGGGCGCCAGTGGTCACCCCTCCACTTT
V gene: TRBV7-2; D gene: -; J gene: TRBJ2-7; clone size: many; CDR3 protein: CASSLGGIGEQYF; CDR3 DNA: TGTGCCAGCAGCTTAGGAGGGATCGGCGAGCAGTACTTC
V gene: TRBV6-1; D gene: TRBD1; J gene: TRBJ1-3; clone size: many; CDR3 protein: CASSGGTGHSGNTIYF; CDR3 DNA: TGTGCCAGCAGCGGAGGGACAGGCCACTCTGGAAACACCATATATTTT
V gene: TRBV11-2; D gene: TRBD2; J gene: TRBJ2-5; clone size: many; CDR3 protein: CASSPNARGGRETQYF; CDR3 DNA: TGTGCCAGCAGCCCAAATGCGCGGGGGGGCAGGGAGACCCAGTACTTC
V gene: TRBV27; D gene: TRBD2; J gene: TRBJ2-7; clone size: many; CDR3 protein: CASSPLLSGGSYEQYF; CDR3 DNA: TGTGCCAGCAGTCCCCTTCTTAGCGGGGGATCCTACGAGCAGTACTTC
V gene: TRBV6-2/TRBV6-3; D gene: -; J gene: TRBJ1-1; clone size: many; CDR3 protein: CASSYPDGNTEAFF; CDR3 DNA: TGTGCCAGCAGTTACCCCGACGGGAACACTGAAGCTTTCTTT
V gene: TRBV4-1; D gene: -; J gene: TRBJ1-1; clone size: -; CDR3 protein: CASSHRPQGNTEAFF; CDR3 DNA: TGCGCCAGCAGCCATAGACCACAGGGGAACACTGAAGCTTTCTTT
V gene: TRBV2; D gene: -; J gene: TRBJ1-2; clone size: many; CDR3 protein: CASARDVYGYTF; CDR3 DNA: TGTGCCAGCGCTAGGGACGTCTATGGCTACACCTTC
V gene: TRBV5-1; D gene: -; J gene: TRBJ2-7; clone size: many; CDR3 protein: CASSPGDGGGYEQYF; CDR3 DNA: TGCGCCAGCAGCCCAGGGGACGGAGGAGGATACGAGCAGTACTTC
V gene: TRBV2; D gene: -; J gene: TRBJ1-1; clone size: many; CDR3 protein: CASSEAVMGAFF; CDR3 DNA: TGTGCCAGCAGTGAAGCAGTAATGGGAGCTTTCTTT
V gene: TRBV12-3/TRBV12-4; D gene: TRBD1; J gene: TRBJ1-1; clone size: -; CDR3 protein: CASTDRDRRNTEAFF; CDR3 DNA: TGTGCCAGCACCGATCGGGACAGGAGGAACACTGAAGCTTTCTTT
V gene: TRBV20-1; D gene: -; J gene: TRBJ2-5; clone size: few; CDR3 protein: CSASPRPERETQYF; CDR3 DNA: TGCAGCGCTTCCCCGCGACCAGAACGAGAGACCCAGTACTTC
V gene: TRBV12-3/TRBV12-4; D gene: -; J gene: TRBJ2-5; clone size: many; CDR3 protein: CASSPSRASETQYF; CDR3 DNA: TGTGCCAGCAGTCCCTCCCGAGCCTCCGAGACCCAGTACTTC
V gene: TRBV20-1; D gene: -; J gene: TRBJ2-7; clone size: many; CDR3 protein: CSARDPPSYEQYF; CDR3 DNA: TGCAGTGCTAGAGATCCCCCCTCCTACGAGCAGTACTTC
V gene: TRBV14; D gene: TRBD1; J gene: TRBJ2-7; clone size: many; CDR3 protein: CASSLRTGISYEQYF; CDR3 DNA: TGTGCCAGCAGCCTCAGGACAGGAATCTCCTACGAGCAGTACTTC
V gene: TRBV6-2/TRBV6-3; D gene: -; J gene: TRBJ2-5; clone size: many; CDR3 protein: CASSYIQETQYF; CDR3 DNA: TGTGCCAGCAGTTACATACAAGAGACCCAGTACTTC
V gene: TRBV27; D gene: TRBD1; J gene: TRBJ1-3; clone size: many; CDR3 protein: CASSTYRGRENTIYF; CDR3 DNA: TGTGCCAGCAGTACCTACAGGGGGCGCGAAAACACCATATATTTT
V gene: TRBV7-9; D gene: TRBD1; J gene: TRBJ2-5; clone size: many; CDR3 protein: CASSTGTVYQETQYF; CDR3 DNA: TGTGCCAGCAGCACCGGGACAGTGTACCAAGAGACCCAGTACTTC